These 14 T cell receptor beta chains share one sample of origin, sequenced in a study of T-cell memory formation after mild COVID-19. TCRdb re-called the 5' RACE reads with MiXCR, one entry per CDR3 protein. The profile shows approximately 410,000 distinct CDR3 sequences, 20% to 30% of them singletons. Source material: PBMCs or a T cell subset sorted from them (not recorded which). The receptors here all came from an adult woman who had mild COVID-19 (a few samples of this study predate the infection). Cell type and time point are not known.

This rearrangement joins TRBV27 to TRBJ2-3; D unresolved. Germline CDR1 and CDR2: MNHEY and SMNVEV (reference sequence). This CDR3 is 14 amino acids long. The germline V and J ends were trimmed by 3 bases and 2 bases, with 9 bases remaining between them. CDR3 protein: CASSFERNTDTQYF. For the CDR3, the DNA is TGTGCCAGCAGTTTTGAACGGAACACAGATACGCAGTATTTT.

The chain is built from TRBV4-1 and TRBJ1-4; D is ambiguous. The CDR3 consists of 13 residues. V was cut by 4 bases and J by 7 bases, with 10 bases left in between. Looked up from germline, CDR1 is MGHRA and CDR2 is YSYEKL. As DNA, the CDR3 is TGCGCCAGCAGCCTGACCCTTGGTGAAAAACTGTTTTTT. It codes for CASSLTLGEKLFF.

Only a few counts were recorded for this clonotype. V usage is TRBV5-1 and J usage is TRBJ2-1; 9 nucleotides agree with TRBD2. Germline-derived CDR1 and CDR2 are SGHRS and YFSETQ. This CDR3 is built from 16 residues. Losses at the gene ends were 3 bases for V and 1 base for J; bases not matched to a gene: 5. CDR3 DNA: TGCGCCAGCAGCTCCGGACTAGCGCCTTCCTACAATGAGCAGTTCTTC. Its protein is CASSSGLAPSYNEQFF. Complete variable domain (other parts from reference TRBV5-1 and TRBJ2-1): KAGVTQTPRYLIKTRGQQVTLSCSPISGHRSVSWYQQTPGQGLQFLFEYFSETQRNKGNFPGRFSGRQFSNSRSEMNVSTLELGDSALYLCASSSGLAPSYNEQFFGPGTRLTVL.

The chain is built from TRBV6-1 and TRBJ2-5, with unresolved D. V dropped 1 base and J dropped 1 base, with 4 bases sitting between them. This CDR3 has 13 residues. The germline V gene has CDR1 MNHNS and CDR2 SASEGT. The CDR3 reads CASSEGSQETQYF. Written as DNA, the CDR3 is TGTGCCAGCAGTGAAGGCTCCCAAGAGACCCAGTACTTC.

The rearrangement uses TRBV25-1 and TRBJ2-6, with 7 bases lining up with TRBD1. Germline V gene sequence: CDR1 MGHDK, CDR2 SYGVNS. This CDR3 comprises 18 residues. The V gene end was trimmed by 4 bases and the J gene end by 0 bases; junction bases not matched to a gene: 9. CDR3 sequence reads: CASSAWTGLGSGANVLTF. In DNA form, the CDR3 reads TGTGCCAGCAGTGCTTGGACAGGCCTTGGCTCTGGGGCCAACGTCCTGACTTTC.

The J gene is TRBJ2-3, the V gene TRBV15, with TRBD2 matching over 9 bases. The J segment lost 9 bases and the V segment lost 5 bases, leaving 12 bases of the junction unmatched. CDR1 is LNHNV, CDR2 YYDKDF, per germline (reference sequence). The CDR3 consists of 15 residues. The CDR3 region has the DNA TGTGCCACCAGCGGCGGGACTAGCCGGGGTCTGACGCAGTATTTT. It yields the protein CATSGGTSRGLTQYF.

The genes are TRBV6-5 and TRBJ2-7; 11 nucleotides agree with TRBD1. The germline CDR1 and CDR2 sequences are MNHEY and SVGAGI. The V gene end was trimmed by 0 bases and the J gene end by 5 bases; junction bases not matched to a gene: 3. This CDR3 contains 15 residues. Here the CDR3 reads CASSYSDRGLDEQYF. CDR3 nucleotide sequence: TGTGCCAGCAGTTACTCGGACAGGGGGCTGGACGAGCAGTACTTC.

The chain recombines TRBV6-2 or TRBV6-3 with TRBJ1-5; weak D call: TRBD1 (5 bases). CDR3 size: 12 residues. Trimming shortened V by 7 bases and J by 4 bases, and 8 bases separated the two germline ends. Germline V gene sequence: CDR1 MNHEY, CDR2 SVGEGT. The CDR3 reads CASTQVNQPQHF. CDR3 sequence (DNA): TGTGCCAGCACACAGGTGAATCAGCCCCAGCATTTT.

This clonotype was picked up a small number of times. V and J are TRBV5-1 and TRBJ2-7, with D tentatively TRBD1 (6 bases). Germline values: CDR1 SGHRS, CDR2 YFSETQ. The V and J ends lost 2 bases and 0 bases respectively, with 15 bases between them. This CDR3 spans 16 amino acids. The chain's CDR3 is CASSFGTTESSYEQYF. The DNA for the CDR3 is TGCGCCAGCAGCTTCGGGACAACCGAGAGCTCCTACGAGCAGTACTTC.

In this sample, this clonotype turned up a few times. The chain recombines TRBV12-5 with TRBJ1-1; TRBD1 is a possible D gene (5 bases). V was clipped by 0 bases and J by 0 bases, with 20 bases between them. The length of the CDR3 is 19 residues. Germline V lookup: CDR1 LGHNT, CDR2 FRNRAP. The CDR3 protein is CASGLVLSGVDKMNTEAFF. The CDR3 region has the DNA TGTGCTAGTGGTTTGGTACTCAGCGGTGTGGACAAGATGAACACTGAAGCTTTCTTT.

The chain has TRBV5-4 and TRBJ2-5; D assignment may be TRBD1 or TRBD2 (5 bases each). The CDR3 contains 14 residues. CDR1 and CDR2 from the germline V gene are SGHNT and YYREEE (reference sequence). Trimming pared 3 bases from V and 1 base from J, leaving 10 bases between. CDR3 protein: CASSWGRVQETQYF. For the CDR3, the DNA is TGTGCCAGCAGCTGGGGGAGAGTCCAAGAGACCCAGTACTTC.

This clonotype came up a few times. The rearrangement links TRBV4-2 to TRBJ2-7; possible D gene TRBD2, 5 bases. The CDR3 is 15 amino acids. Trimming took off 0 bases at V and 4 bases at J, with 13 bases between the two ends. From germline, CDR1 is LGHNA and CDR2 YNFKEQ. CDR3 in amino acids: CASSQDYSSGYEQYF. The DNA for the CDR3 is TGTGCCAGCAGCCAAGATTATTCTTCGGGATACGAGCAGTACTTC.

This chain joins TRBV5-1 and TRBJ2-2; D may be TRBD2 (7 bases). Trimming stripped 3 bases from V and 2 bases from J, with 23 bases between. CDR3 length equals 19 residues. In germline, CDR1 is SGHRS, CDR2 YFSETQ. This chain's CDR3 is CASSSLLLGGDLNTGELFF. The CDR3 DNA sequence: TGCGCCAGCAGCTCCCTCCTCTTAGGGGGGGACCTAAACACCGGGGAGCTGTTTTTT.

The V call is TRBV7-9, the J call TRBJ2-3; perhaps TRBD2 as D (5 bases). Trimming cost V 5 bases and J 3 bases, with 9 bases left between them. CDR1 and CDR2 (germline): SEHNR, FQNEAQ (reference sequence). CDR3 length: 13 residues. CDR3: CASSPRETDTQYF. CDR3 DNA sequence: TGTGCCAGCAGCCCGAGGGAGACAGATACGCAGTATTTT. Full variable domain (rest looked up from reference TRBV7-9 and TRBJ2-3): DTGVSQNPRHKITKRGQNVTFRCDPISEHNRLYWYRQTLGQGPEFLTYFQNEAQLEKSRLLSDRFSAERPKGSFSTLEIQRTEQGDSAMYLCASSPRETDTQYFGPGTRLTVL.